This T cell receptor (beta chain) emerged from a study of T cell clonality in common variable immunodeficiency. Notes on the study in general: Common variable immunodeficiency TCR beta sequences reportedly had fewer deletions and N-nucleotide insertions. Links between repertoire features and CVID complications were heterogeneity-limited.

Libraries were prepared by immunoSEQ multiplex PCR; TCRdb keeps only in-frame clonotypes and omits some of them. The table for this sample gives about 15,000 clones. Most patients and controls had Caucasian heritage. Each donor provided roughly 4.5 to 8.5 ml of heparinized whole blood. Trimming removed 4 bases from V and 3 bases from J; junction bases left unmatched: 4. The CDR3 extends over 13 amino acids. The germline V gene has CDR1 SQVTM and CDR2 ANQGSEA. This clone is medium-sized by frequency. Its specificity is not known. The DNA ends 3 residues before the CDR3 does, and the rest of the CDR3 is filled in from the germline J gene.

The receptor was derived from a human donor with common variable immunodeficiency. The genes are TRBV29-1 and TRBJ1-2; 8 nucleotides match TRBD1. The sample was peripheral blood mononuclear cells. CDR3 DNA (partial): TGCAGCGTTGTGACAGGGGCTGACTATGGC. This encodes CSVVTGADYG. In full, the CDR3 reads CSVVTGADYGYTF.